One and the same sample provided the 4 T cell receptor beta chains below, sequenced in a study of blood T cell repertoires in COVID-19. Assay used: immunoSEQ multiplex PCR; TCRdb lists only in-frame clones, some missing. The profile covers under 200,000 clones, with about 86% appearing a single time and roughly 8.2% taken by the ten largest. The source material was peripheral blood. The receptors originated from a man between 60 and 75 years old with acute or convalescent COVID-19.

This clone was detected ten times or more. V is TRBV7-2 and J is TRBJ2-1; TRBD2 matches at 11 bases. The germline V gene has CDR1 SGHTA and CDR2 FQGNSA. V lost 2 bases and J lost 7; bases outside the gene matches: 16. CDR3 length: 19 amino acids. The CDR3 loop reads CASSLRDSAGLAGGNEQFF. CDR3 DNA sequence: TGTGCCAGCAGCTTAAGGGACAGTGCTGGGCTAGCGGGAGGAAATGAGCAGTTCTTC. Based on the CDR3 plus reference TRBV7-2 and TRBJ2-1, the full variable domain is GAGVSQSPSNKVTEKGKDVELRCDPISGHTALYWYRQSLGQGLEFLIYFQGNSAPDKSGLPSDRFSAERTGGSVSTLTIQRTQQEDSAVYLCASSLRDSAGLAGGNEQFFGPGTRLTVL.

This clone occurred a few times. This chain links TRBV3-1 (or the pseudogene TRBV3-2) with TRBJ2-5; 13 bases map to TRBD2. Germline V gene lookup returns CDR1 LGHDT and CDR2 YNNKEL (reference sequence). V gave up 3 bases and J gave up 5 bases; unmatched junction bases: 6. This CDR3 has 16 residues. CDR3 sequence (DNA): TGTGCCAGCAGCCACCGGACTAGCGGGAGAGGGGAGACCCAGTACTTC. Translated: CASSHRTSGRGETQYF.

The V call is TRBV29-1, the J call TRBJ2-3; unclear D gene. Germline CDR1 is SQVTM and CDR2 is ANQGSEA. Trimming removed 5 bases at V and 0 bases at J, with 15 bases between. The CDR3 spans 15 residues. The CDR3 region has the DNA TGCAGCGTTCGTTACTTATATTCTAGCACAGATACGCAGTATTTT. Translation gives CSVRYLYSSTDTQYF.

This chain links TRBV24-1 with TRBJ2-1; D may be TRBD1 (6 bases). CDR1 is KGHDR, CDR2 SFDVKD, per germline. CDR3 length: 17 amino acids. V lost 3 bases to trimming and J lost 4 bases, with 18 bases between them. As DNA, the CDR3 is TGTGCCACCAGTGATGTACAGGGTAACTCTGCGTACAATGAGCAGTTCTTC. Its protein product is CATSDVQGNSAYNEQFF.